A selection of T cell receptor beta chains follows, all from one sample in a study of OX40 agonist ivuxolimab in advanced cancers. Only in-frame clones appear in the TCRdb table, and some are missing; sequencing was by immunoSEQ multiplex PCR. The sample includes roughly 61,000 clones, about 83% of them seen just once. Specimen: CD4+ or CD8+ T cells sorted from blood, collected in a trial of the OX40 agonist ivuxolimab. These receptor sequences come from an adult with an advanced solid tumor such as melanoma, head and neck, liver or kidney cancer. CDR3s include the opening cysteine and the closing phenylalanine or tryptophan. D genes are given only for firm matches. Clone size appears in some rows only: once, few, many, or a class for an expanded clone.

D gene	J gene	V gene	clone size	CDR3 DNA	CDR3 protein
.	TRBJ1-5	TRBV7-2	.	TGTGCCAGCAGCTTACAACATAGCAATCAGCCCCAGCATTTT	CASSLQHSNQPQHF
.	TRBJ1-5	TRBV10-3	.	TGTGCCATCAGTACCCAACCAGGGAGCAATCAGCCCCAGCATTTT	CAISTQPGSNQPQHF
TRBD1	TRBJ2-7	TRBV9	once	TGTGCCAGCAGCGTAGGGGGGACAGGGGGCTACGAGCAGTACTTC	CASSVGGTGGYEQYF
.	TRBJ1-4	TRBV18	.	TGTGCCAGCTCACCGAGACAGTTTGAAAAACTGTTTTTT	CASSPRQFEKLFF
.	TRBJ2-1	TRBV7-9	.	TGTGCCACCGCGGGGGCTAGCGGACCCAATGAGCAGTTCTTC	CATAGASGPNEQFF
.	TRBJ1-5	TRBV5-8	.	TGTGCCAGCAGCCCGGCGGTGGGCAGGTGGGGCAATCAGCCCCAGCATTTT	CASSPAVGRWGNQPQHF
.	TRBJ2-7	TRBV29-1	once	TGCAGCGTTAGGACGGGACCTTTCTCCGAGCAGTACTTC	CSVRTGPFSEQYF
.	TRBJ1-5	TRBV2	.	TGTGCCAGCAGTGGCGCCAGGGCGAGCAATCAGCCCCAGCATTTT	CASSGARASNQPQHF
.	TRBJ2-5	TRBV5-1	.	TGCGCCAGCAGCTTCACCTCCGGGACCCTTAGAACCGAGACCCAGTACTTC	CASSFTSGTLRTETQYF
TRBD2	TRBJ2-5	TRBV4-1	.	TGCGCCAGCAGCCAGGGACTAGCGGGACTTAGGGGGCAAGAGACCCAGTACTTC	CASSQGLAGLRGQETQYF
.	TRBJ2-1	TRBV7-3	.	TGTGCCAGCAGCCCCCAGGGGCGATCCTACAATGAGCAGTTCTTC	CASSPQGRSYNEQFF
TRBD1	TRBJ2-7	TRBV18	.	TGTGCCAGCTCAACCCTTCAGACAGGGGACACCTACGAGCAGTACTTC	CASSTLQTGDTYEQYF
.	TRBJ2-5	TRBV14	.	TGTGCCAGCAGCCAAAGACCAGAGACCCAGTACTTC	CASSQRPETQYF
.	TRBJ2-2	TRBV2	once	TGTGCCAGCATAGCCAGGTCCACCGGGGAGCTGTTTTTT	CASIARSTGELFF
TRBD1	TRBJ1-1	TRBV19	.	TGTGCCAGTAGGCCACAGGGGGCGGGGGGCACTGAAGCTTTCTTT	CASRPQGAGGTEAFF
.	TRBJ2-5	TRBV15	.	TGTGCCACCAGCATGGGCCAAGAGACCCAGTACTTC	CATSMGQETQYF
.	TRBJ1-5	TRBV2	few	TGTGCCAGCCAAGGGACCAGTCTGGGCAATCAGCCCCAGCATTTT	CASQGTSLGNQPQHF
.	TRBJ1-3	TRBV2	.	TGTGCCAGCCGAACCAACCGCGGGACTTTAAACACCATATATTTT	CASRTNRGTLNTIYF
.	TRBJ1-1	TRBV11-3	.	TGTGCCAGCAGCTTAGATCCGCGGCAGGGAGAGGCTTTCTTT	CASSLDPRQGEAFF
.	TRBJ1-2	TRBV29-1	.	TGCAGCGTTGAAGTCGGAGGGGGTCTAGGCTATGGCTACACCTTC	CSVEVGGGLGYGYTF
.	TRBJ2-2	TRBV28	.	TGTGCCAGCAGTCCAGGGGCCGGGGAGCTGTTTTTT	CASSPGAGELFF
.	TRBJ2-5	TRBV15	.	TGTGCCACCAGCAATCGACAAGCCCAAGAGACCCAGTACTTC	CATSNRQAQETQYF
.	TRBJ1-5	TRBV7-2	.	TGTGCCAGCAGCTTAGCGCAGCCAAATCAGCCCCAGCATTTT	CASSLAQPNQPQHF
TRBD2	TRBJ2-7	TRBV6-1	once	TGTGCCAGCAGTGACCAAGCGGGGGGCTCCTACGAGCAGTACTTC	CASSDQAGGSYEQYF
.	TRBJ2-7	TRBV6-1	few	TGTGCCAGCAGTGAAATCGCCAGGGCAGCCTCCTACGAGCAGTACTTC	CASSEIARAASYEQYF
.	TRBJ2-2	TRBV5-4	.	TGTGCCAGCAGCCAAGTACCCGGGGAGCTGTTTTTT	CASSQVPGELFF
.	TRBJ1-1	TRBV18	.	TGTGCCAGCTCACCAGGGACTGACACTGAAGCTTTCTTT	CASSPGTDTEAFF
TRBD1	TRBJ1-4	TRBV27	.	TGTGCCAGCAGGCTCGGACAGGTCCTTAATGAAAAACTGTTTTTT	CASRLGQVLNEKLFF
.	TRBJ2-7	TRBV5-1	.	TGCGCCAGCAGCTTGGATAGGGGTTACGAGCAGTACTTC	CASSLDRGYEQYF
TRBD1	TRBJ1-5	TRBV10-3	.	TGTGCCATCAGTGAGTCGCAAACAGGGGGCGCAGGCAATCAGCCCCAGCATTTT	CAISESQTGGAGNQPQHF
.	TRBJ1-1	TRBV5-1	.	TGCGCCAGCAGCCCAACCTCGTTGAGGGATGAAGCTTTCTTT	CASSPTSLRDEAFF
.	TRBJ1-6	TRBV7-9	.	TGTGCCAGCAGCTTATCCGGCGAGGGAAATTCACCCCTCCACTTT	CASSLSGEGNSPLHF
.	TRBJ1-2	TRBV7-2	.	TGTGCCAGCAGTACAGGACCTGGCTACACCTTC	CASSTGPGYTF
TRBD1	TRBJ1-1	TRBV7-3	.	TGTGCCAGCAGCCCAGGGACAGAGAACACTGAAGCTTTCTTT	CASSPGTENTEAFF
.	TRBJ2-7	TRBV7-9	.	TGTGCCAGCAGCTGGGATCCTATGCACGAGCAGTACTTC	CASSWDPMHEQYF
.	TRBJ1-1	TRBV6-5	.	TGTGCCAGCAGTTACGATGGGGTAATGAACACTGAAGCTTTCTTT	CASSYDGVMNTEAFF
TRBD1	TRBJ1-2	TRBV7-8	.	TGTGCCAGCAGCCCTCTACAGGGGGCAACCCTAATTAACTATGGCTACACCTTC	CASSPLQGATLINYGYTF
TRBD1	TRBJ1-5	TRBV28	.	TGTGCCAGCACCCGTAAGATGGGACAGCACAATCAGCCCCAGCATTTT	CASTRKMGQHNQPQHF
.	TRBJ1-5	TRBV4-1	.	TGCGCCAGCAGCGAACCGGGAATCAATCAGCCCCAGCATTTT	CASSEPGINQPQHF
.	TRBJ1-3	TRBV11-2	.	TGTGCCAGCAGCTCCACAGGGTCTGGAAACACCATATATTTT	CASSSTGSGNTIYF